This TCR beta chain originates from a study of OX40 agonist ivuxolimab in advanced cancers. Study-level background: Dose-escalation cases comprised hepatocellular carcinoma, melanoma, renal cell or head and neck cancer.

A note on this clone: Other nucleotide sequences in the sample specify the same CDR3.

Profiling relied on immunoSEQ multiplex PCR, and the TCRdb table lists in-frame clones only, not all of them. The sample holds around 84,000 clones; 65% to 85% are singletons and the top ten take 6.5% to 8%. Sequencing used CD4+ or CD8+ T cells sorted from blood, obtained in a trial of the OX40 agonist ivuxolimab. The receptor was derived from an adult with an advanced solid tumor such as melanoma, head and neck, liver or kidney cancer.

For the CDR3, the DNA is TGTGCCAGCAGTTACCTGACAGGGGGTTATGAGCAGTACTTC. This gives the protein CASSYLTGGYEQYF. The chain carries TRBV6-5 and TRBJ2-7; 9 bases line up with TRBD1. V gave up 2 bases and J gave up 7 bases; unmatched junction bases: 6. The CDR3 is 14 residues long. Per germline, CDR1 MNHEY and CDR2 SVGAGI.